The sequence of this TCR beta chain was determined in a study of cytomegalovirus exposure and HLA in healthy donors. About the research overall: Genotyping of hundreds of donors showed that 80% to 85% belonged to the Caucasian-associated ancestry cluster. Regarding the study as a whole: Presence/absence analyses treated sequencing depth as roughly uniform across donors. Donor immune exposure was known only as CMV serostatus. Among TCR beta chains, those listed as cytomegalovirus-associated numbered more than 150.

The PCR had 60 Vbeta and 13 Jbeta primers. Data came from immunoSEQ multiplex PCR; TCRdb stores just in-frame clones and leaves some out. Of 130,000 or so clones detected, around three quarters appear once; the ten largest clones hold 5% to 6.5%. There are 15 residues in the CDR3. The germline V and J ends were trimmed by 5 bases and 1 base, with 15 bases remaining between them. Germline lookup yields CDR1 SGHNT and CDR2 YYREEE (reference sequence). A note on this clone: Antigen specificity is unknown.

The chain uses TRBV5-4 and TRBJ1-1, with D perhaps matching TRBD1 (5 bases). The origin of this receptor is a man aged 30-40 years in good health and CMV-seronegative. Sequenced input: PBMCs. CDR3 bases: TGTGCCAGCAGTCCTCTTACGGACACGAACACTGAAGCTTTCTTT. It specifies CASSPLTDTNTEAFF.